What follows is one T cell receptor (beta chain) and its context. A few counts support this clone. Its antigen target is currently unknown. The sample holds no much larger clone one base away, and base qualities are not on file. The collaborating institutions used their own protocols to collect whole blood in K2EDTA tubes. For TCRbeta analysis, collaborators shipped samples as frozen whole blood, isolated PBMCs, or DNA extracted from either of those sample types. The data derive from a study of blood T cell repertoires in COVID-19 (TCRdb year 2020). For the study in its entirety: Samples covering the acute and convalescent phases of COVID-19 were provided by collaborators in the United States, Italy and Spain. The repertoires were released in a freely available public database intended as a resource for research on the immune response to SARS-CoV-2. The material from the prospective study consisted of cDNA or gDNA derived from T cells, B-cell-depleted T cells, or PBMCs. Subjects who had been exposed to COVID-19, were actively infected with it, or had recovered from it provided the deeply sampled blood TCRbeta repertoires that made up the dataset. The samples were drawn from two sources: the first 160 participants of the ongoing ImmuneRACE study, and 1,200 or so subjects contributed by 6 global collaborators. Where HLA class I and class II types were available, the types were taken from metadata supplied by the sample provider, not from assay-based typing. Nearly every sample came with metadata listing a de-identified subject ID, COVID-19 status, age in years and sex.

TCRbeta CDR3 regions were amplified from genomic DNA using the immunoSEQ Assay, a bias-controlled multiplex PCR. The study's own analysis went as follows. Within the assay, amplification of reference gene primers was used to estimate how many nucleated cells each sample contained. To quantify the absolute abundance of each unique TCRbeta CDR3 rearrangement, sequence reads were collapsed and filtered. For each sample, productive Simpson clonality was calculated as the square root of Simpson's diversity index over productive rearrangements. TCRdb holds this immuneACCESS table with in-frame rearrangements only. Some clones are missing; in checked studies, unresolved V genes explain under half, and the rest has no known cause. V and J calls and clone size are copied from that table; D and trimming were computed from the DNA. The sample includes 150,000 to 200,000 clones, with 80% to 90% observed a single time. The ten largest clones represent around 8.3% of the sample.

Taken from cysteine to phenylalanine, the CDR3 has 14 residues. Only the CDR3 part of the read is kept: 42 bases, read in frame from the first base. A distance of 13 bases separates the germline ends of V and J, which lose 4 bases and 3 bases respectively. Reading the germline V gene gives CDR1 MDHEN and CDR2 SYDVKM. The paper's findings and limits, for the study overall: The quantity of clinical and demographic metadata differed by source and by participant and was supplied without curation.

The receptor's source is a man aged 55 to 69 with acute or convalescent COVID-19. Material: peripheral blood. The chain links TRBV28 with TRBJ2-7; the D gene identity is not certain. Here is the DNA: TGTGCCAGCAGTTCCCCTGACATACTCTACGAGCAGTACTTC. Its protein reads: CASSSPDILYEQYF.